What follows describes a single T cell receptor beta chain. The sample is drawn from a study of shared clonotypes between healthy human individuals. Sorted-subset replicate PCR reactions contained approximately 190 ng DNA, corresponding to roughly 29,000 T cell genomes. Profiling relied on immunoSEQ multiplex PCR, and the TCRdb table lists in-frame clones only, not all of them. The sample records over a million clones, nearly 99% being singletons. V dropped 3 bases and J dropped 7; count of bases not matched to a gene: 5. Germline CDR1 and CDR2: SGHTA and FQGNSA. This CDR3 has 14 residues. The chain uses TRBV7-2 and TRBJ2-1; TRBD1 matches 8 bases. The TCR was taken from a man younger than 40 in good health. Sequences were obtained from naive CD4+ T cells sorted from blood. The subset: CD45RA+ positively selected. CDR3 in amino acids: CASSFSWTGNEQFF. The CDR3 coding sequence is TGTGCCAGCAGCTTTAGTTGGACAGGGAATGAGCAGTTCTTC.